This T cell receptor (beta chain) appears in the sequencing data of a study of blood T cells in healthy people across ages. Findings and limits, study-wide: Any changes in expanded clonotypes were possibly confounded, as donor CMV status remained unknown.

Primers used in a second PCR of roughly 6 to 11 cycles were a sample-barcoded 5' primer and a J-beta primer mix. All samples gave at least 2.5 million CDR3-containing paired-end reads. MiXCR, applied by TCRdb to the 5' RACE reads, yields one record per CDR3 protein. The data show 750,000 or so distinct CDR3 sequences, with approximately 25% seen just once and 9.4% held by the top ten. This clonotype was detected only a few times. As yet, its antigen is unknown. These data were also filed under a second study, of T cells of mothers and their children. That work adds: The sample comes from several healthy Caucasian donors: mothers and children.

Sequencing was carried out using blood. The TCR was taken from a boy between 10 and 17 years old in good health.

CDR3 residues: CASSPGAALGANEKLFF. The CDR3 DNA follows: TGCGCCAGCAGCCCAGGCGCTGCCCTGGGGGCTAATGAAAAACTGTTTTTT. The rearrangement joins TRBV4-3 to TRBJ1-4; D may be TRBD1 (5 bases). Germline CDR1 is LGHNA and CDR2 is YSLEER. Trimming removed 4 bases from V and 3 bases from J, with 18 bases in between. There are 17 residues in the CDR3.